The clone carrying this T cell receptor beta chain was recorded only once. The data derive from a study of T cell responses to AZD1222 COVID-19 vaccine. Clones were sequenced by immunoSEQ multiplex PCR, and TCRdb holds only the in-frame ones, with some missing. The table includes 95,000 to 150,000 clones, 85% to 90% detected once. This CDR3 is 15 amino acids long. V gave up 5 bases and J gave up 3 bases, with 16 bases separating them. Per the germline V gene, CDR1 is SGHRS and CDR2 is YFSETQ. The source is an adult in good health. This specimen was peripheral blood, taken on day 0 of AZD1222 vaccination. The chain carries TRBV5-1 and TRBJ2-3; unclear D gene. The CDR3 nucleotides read TGCGCCAGCAGTTTATTGGGGTCGGAGACAGATACGCAGTATTTT. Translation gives CASSLLGSETDTQYF. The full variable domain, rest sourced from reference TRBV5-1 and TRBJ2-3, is KAGVTQTPRYLIKTRGQQVTLSCSPISGHRSVSWYQQTPGQGLQFLFEYFSETQRNKGNFPGRFSGRQFSNSRSEMNVSTLELGDSALYLCASSLLGSETDTQYFGPGTRLTVL.